This TCR beta chain appears in the sequencing data of a study of cytomegalovirus exposure and HLA in healthy donors. Study-wide findings and caveats: In vitro work confirmed that a few CMV-associated chains recognize CMV antigens.

PCR amplification relied on 60 Vbeta primers (plus 13 Jbeta primers). Sequencing was performed with immunoSEQ multiplex PCR; in TCRdb, only in-frame clones are kept and a portion is missing. The table has 150,000 to 250,000 clones, over 65% seen once. The length of the CDR3 is 15 residues. Trimming took 6 bases from V and 7 from J; bases not matched to a gene: 13. Germline loops: CDR1 SNHLY, CDR2 FYNNEI. About this clone: Its antigen is currently unknown.

V gene TRBV2 combines with J gene TRBJ1-1; TRBD1 matches at 8 bases. The source material was PBMCs. The TCR originated in a boy between 2 and 15 years old in good health and CMV-seronegative. The CDR3 sequence: CASSVPQGANGEAFF. In DNA form, the CDR3 reads TGTGCCAGCAGCGTCCCTCAGGGGGCTAACGGTGAAGCTTTCTTT.